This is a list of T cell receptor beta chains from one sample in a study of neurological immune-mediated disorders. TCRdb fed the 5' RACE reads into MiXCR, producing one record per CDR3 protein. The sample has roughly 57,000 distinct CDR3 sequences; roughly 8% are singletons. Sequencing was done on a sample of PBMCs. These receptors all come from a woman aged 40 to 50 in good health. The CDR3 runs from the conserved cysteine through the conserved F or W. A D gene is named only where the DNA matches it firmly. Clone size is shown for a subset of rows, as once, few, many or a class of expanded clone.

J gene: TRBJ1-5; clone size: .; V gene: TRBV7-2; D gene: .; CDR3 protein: CVSSLALNQPQHF; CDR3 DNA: TGTGTCAGTAGCTTAGCGCTGAATCAGCCCCAGCATTTT
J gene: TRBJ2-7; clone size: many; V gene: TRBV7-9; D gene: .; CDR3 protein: CASGYEQYF; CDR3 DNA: TGTGCCAGCGGGTACGAGCAGTACTTC
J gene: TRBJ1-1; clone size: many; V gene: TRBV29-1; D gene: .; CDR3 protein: CSGDSNTEAFF; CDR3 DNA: TGCAGCGGAGACTCGAACACTGAAGCTTTCTTT
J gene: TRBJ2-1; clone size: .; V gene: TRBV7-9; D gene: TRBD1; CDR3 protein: CASSPEIDRGHFYNEQFF; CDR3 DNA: TGTGCCAGCAGCCCCGAAATTGACAGGGGGCACTTTTACAATGAGCAGTTCTTC
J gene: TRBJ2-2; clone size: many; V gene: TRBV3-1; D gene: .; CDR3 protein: CASSPGLVTGELFF; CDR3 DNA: TGTGCCAGCAGTCCGGGACTGGTCACCGGGGAGCTGTTTTTT
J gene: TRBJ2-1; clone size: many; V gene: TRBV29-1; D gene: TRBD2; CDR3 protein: CSVEKRLAEDNEQFF; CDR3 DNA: TGCAGCGTTGAAAAAAGACTAGCGGAAGACAATGAGCAGTTCTTC
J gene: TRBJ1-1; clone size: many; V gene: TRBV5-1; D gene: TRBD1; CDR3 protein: CASSLAGQGTEAFF; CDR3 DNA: TGCGCCAGCAGCCTAGCAGGACAGGGCACTGAAGCTTTCTTT
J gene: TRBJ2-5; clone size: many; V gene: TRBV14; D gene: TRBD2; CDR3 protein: CASSSRPGLAEETQYF; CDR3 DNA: TGTGCCAGCAGCTCCCGACCGGGACTAGCGGAAGAGACCCAGTACTTC
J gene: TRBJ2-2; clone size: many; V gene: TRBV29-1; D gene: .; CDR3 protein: CSGRHASDTGELFF; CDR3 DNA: TGCAGCGGCCGCCACGCCAGCGACACCGGGGAGCTGTTTTTT
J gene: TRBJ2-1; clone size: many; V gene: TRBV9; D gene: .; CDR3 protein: CASSVAGAGYNEQFF; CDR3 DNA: TGTGCCAGCAGCGTAGCAGGGGCGGGTTACAATGAGCAGTTCTTC
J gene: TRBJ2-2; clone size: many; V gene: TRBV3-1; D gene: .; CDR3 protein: CASSLEGRILFF; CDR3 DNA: TGTGCCAGCAGCCTTGAGGGGCGCATTCTGTTTTTT
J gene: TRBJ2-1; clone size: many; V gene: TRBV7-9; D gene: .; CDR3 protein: CASSPPRTTIYYNEQFF; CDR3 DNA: TGTGCCAGCAGCCCCCCGCGGACCACAATTTACTACAATGAGCAGTTCTTC
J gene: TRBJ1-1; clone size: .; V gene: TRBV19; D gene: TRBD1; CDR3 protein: CASSARTGAAFF; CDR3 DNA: TGTGCCAGTAGTGCGCGGACAGGGGCAGCTTTCTTT
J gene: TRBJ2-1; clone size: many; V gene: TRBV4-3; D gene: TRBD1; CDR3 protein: CASSQDPWTGGSYEQFF; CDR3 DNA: TGCGCCAGCAGCCAAGATCCCTGGACAGGGGGCTCGTATGAGCAGTTCTTC
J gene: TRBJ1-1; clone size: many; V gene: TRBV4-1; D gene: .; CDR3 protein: CASSQLAGVSTEAFF; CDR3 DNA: TGCGCCAGCAGCCAATTGGCAGGTGTATCCACTGAAGCTTTCTTT